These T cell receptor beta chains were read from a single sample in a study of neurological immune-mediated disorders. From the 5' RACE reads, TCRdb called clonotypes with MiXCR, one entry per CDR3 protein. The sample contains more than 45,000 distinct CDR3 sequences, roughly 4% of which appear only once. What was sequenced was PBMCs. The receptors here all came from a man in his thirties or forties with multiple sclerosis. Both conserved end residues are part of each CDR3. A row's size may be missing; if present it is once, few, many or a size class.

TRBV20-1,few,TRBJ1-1,CSALSVNTEAFF
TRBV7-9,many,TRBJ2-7,CASSYPGQGLSYEQYF
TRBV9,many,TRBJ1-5,CASSVDWGNQPQHF
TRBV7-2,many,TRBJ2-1,CASSRPGGPQFF
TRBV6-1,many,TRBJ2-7,CASSFYEQYF
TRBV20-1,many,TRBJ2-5,CSAQIGSPQETQYF
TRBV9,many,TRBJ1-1,CASSVGADELEAFF
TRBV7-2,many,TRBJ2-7,CASSLSLVVYEQYF
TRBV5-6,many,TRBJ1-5,CASSVTGSNQPQHF
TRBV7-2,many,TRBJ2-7,CASSSPSYEQYF
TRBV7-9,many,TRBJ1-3,CASSQSPGAGNTIYF
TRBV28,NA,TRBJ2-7,CASSIGAYEQYF
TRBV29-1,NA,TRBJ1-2,CSASTGSNYGYTF